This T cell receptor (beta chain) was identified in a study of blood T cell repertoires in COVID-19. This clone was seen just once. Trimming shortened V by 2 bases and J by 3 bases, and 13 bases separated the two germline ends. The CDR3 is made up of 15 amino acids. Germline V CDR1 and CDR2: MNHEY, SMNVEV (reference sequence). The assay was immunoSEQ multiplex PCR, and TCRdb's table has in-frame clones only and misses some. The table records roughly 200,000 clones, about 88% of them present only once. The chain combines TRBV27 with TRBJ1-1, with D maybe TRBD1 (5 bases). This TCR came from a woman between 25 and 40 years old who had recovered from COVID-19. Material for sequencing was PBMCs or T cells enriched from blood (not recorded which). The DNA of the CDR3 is TGTGCCAGCAGTTTAGGGGCCAAGGGGTACACTGAAGCTTTCTTT. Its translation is CASSLGAKGYTEAFF.